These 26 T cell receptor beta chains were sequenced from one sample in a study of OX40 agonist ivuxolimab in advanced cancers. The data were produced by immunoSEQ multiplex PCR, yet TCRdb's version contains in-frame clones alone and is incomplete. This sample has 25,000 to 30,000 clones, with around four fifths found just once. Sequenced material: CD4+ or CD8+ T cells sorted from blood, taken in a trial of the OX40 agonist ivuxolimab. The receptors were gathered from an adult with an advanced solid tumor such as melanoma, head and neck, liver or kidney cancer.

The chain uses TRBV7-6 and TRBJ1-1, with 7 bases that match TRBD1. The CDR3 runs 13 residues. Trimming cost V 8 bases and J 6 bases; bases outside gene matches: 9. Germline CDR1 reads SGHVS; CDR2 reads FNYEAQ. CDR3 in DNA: TGTGCCAGCTCAGCGTGGGACAGCGCTGAAGCTTTCTTT. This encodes CASSAWDSAEAFF. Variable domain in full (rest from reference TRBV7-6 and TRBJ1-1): GAGVSQSPRYKVTKRGQDVALRCDPISGHVSLYWYRQALGQGPEFLTYFNYEAQQDKSGLPNDRFSAERPEGSISTLTIQRTEQRDSAMYRCASSAWDSAEAFFGQGTRLTVV.

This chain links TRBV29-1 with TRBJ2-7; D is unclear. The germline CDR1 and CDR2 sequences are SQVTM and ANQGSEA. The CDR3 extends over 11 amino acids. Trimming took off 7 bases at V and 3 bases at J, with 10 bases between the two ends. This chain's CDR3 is CSGLDGYEQYF. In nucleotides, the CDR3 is TGCAGCGGCCTGGACGGCTACGAGCAGTACTTC.

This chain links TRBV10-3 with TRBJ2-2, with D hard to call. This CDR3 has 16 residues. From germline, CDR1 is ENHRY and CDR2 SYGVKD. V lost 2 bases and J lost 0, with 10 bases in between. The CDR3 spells CAISEGSSANTGELFF. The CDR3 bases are TGTGCCATCAGTGAGGGGTCCTCGGCGAACACCGGGGAGCTGTTTTTT.

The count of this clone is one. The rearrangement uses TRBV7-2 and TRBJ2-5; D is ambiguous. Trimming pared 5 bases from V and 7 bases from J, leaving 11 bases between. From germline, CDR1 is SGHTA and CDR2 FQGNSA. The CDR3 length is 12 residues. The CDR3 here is CASSKPSGTQYF. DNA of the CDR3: TGTGCCAGCAGCAAACCATCCGGGACCCAGTACTTC.

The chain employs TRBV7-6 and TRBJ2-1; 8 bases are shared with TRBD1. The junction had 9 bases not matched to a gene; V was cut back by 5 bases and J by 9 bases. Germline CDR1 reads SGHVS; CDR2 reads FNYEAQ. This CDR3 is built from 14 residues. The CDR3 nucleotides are TGTGCCAGCAGCACCGCTCCGACAGGGGTTGAGCAGTTCTTC. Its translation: CASSTAPTGVEQFF.

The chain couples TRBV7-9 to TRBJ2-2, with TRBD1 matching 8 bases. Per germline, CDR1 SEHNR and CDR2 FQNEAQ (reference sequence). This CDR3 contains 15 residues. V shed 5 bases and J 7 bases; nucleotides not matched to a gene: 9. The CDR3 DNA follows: TGTGCCAGCAGCCGGACGACAGGGGTCGGCGGGGAGCTGTTTTTT. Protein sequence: CASSRTTGVGGELFF. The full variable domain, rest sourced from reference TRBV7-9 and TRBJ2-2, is DTGVSQNPRHKITKRGQNVTFRCDPISEHNRLYWYRQTLGQGPEFLTYFQNEAQLEKSRLLSDRFSAERPKGSFSTLEIQRTEQGDSAMYLCASSRTTGVGGELFFGEGSRLTVL.

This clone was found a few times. DNA for the CDR3: TGTGCCAGCAGCGCTGGACTAGCGGGAGTACAGTCCTCCTACGAGCAGTACTTC. Amino acid sequence: CASSAGLAGVQSSYEQYF. The rearrangement uses TRBV7-9 and TRBJ2-7; 13 bases map to TRBD2. The CDR3 loop spans 18 amino acids. Germline CDR1 reads SEHNR; CDR2 reads FQNEAQ (reference sequence). The ends lost 5 bases at V and 0 bases at J; junction bases unmatched: 10.

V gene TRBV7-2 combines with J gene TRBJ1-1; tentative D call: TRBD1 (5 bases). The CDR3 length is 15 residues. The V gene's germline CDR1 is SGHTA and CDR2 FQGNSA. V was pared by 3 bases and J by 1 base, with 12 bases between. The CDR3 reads CASSFQGLGNTEAFF. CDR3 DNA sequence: TGTGCCAGCAGCTTCCAGGGACTGGGGAACACTGAAGCTTTCTTT.

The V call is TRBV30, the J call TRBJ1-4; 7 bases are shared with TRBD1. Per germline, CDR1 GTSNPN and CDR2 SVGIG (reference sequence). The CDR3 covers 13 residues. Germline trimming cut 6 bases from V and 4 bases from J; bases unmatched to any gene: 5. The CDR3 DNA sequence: TGTGCCTGCCCGGGACAGCTTAATGAAAAACTGTTTTTT. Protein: CACPGQLNEKLFF.

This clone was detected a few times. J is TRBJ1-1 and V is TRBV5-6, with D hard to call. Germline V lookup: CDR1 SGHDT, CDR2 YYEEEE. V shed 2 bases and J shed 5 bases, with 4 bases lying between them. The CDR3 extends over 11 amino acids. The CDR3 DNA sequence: TGTGCCAGCAGCTTATCAACTGAAGCTTTCTTT. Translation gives CASSLSTEAFF.

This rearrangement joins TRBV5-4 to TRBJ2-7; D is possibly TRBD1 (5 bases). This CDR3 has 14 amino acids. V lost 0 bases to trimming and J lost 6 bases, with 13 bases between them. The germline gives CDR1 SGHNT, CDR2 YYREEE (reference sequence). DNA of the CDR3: TGTGCCAGCAGCTTGGACTACAGGCTGGGCGAGCAGTACTTC. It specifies CASSLDYRLGEQYF.

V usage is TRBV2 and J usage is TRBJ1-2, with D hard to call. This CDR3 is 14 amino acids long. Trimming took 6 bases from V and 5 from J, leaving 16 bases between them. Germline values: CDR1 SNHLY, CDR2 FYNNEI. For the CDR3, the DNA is TGTGCCAGCAGCCCCGGGCCATCGGCTTATGGCTACACCTTC. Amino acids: CASSPGPSAYGYTF.

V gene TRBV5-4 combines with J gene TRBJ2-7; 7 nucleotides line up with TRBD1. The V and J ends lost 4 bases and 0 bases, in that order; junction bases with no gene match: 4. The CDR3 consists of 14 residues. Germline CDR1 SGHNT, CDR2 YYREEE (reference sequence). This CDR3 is CASSPGQRSYEQYF. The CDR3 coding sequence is TGTGCCAGCAGCCCGGGACAGCGCTCCTACGAGCAGTACTTC.

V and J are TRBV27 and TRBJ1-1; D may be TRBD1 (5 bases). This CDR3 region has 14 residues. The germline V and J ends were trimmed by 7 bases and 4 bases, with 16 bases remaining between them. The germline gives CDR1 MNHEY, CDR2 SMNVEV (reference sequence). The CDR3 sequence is CASTPFGGSTEAFF. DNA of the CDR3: TGTGCCAGCACCCCGTTTGGGGGGTCCACTGAAGCTTTCTTT.

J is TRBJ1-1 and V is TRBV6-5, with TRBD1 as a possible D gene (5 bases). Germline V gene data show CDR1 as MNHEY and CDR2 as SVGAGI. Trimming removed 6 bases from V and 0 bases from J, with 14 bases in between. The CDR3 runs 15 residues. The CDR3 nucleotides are TGTGCCAGCAGACGCCAGGGAGTCATGAACACTGAAGCTTTCTTT. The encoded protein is CASRRQGVMNTEAFF.

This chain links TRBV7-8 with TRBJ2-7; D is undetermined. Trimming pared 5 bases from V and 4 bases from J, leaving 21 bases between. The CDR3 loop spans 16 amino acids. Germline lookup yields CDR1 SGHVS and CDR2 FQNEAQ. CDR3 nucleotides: TGTGCCAGCAGCCCGATGCCGGGTAATCAGAGGTACGAGCAGTACTTC. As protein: CASSPMPGNQRYEQYF. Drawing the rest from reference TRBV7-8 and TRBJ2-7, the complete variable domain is GAGVSQSPRYKVAKRGQDVALRCDPISGHVSLFWYQQALGQGPEFLTYFQNEAQLDKSGLPSDRFFAERPEGSVSTLKIQRTQQEDSAVYLCASSPMPGNQRYEQYFGPGTRLTVT.

CDR3 in DNA: TGTGCCAGCAGCCAAGCTCAGGCTACCAACACTGAAGCTTTCTTT. It yields the protein CASSQAQATNTEAFF. This sequence joins TRBV14 and TRBJ1-1; no definite D call. Trimming removed 1 base at V and 2 bases at J, with 11 bases between. The germline gives CDR1 SGHDN, CDR2 FVKESK. The length of the CDR3 is 15 residues.

The CDR3 nucleotides read TGTGCCAGCAGCCAAGACAAAGACATCTATCAGCCCCAGCATTTT. Amino acids: CASSQDKDIYQPQHF. The genes are TRBV4-2 and TRBJ1-5; D is uncertain. The CDR3 is 15 amino acids. V lost 0 bases to trimming and J lost 5 bases, with 11 bases between them. Germline loops: CDR1 LGHNA, CDR2 YNFKEQ.

DNA of the CDR3: TGTGCCTGGAGTCCCGGGTCAGGCTATGGCTACACCTTC. It encodes CAWSPGSGYGYTF. This chain connects TRBV30 to TRBJ1-2; unclear D gene. The CDR3 has 13 residues. Germline V gene lookup returns CDR1 GTSNPN and CDR2 SVGIG (reference sequence). Deletions cut 2 bases from V and 4 bases from J, with 11 bases between.

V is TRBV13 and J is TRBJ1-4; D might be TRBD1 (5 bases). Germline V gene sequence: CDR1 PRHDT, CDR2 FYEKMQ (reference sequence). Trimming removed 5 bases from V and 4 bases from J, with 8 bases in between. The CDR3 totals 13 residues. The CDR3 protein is CASSPQGNEKLFF. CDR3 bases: TGTGCCAGCAGCCCCCAGGGTAATGAAAAACTGTTTTTT.

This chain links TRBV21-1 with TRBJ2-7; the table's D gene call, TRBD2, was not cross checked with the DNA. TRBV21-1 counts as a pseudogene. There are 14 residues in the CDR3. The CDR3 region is CASSGRDWASEQYF. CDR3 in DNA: TGTGCCAGCAGCGGCCGGGACTGGGCTTCCGAGCAGTACTTC.

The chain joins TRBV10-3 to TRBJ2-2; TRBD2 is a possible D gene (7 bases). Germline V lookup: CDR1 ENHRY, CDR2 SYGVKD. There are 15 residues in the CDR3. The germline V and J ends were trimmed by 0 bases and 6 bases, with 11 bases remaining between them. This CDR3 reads CAISESGGLAGELFF. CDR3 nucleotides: TGTGCCATCAGTGAGTCCGGGGGGCTCGCCGGGGAGCTGTTTTTT.

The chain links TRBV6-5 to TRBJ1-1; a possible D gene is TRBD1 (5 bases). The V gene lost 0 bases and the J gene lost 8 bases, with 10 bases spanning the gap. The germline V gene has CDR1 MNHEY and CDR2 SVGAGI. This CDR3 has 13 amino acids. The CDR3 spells CASSYSGTGEAFF. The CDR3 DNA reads TGTGCCAGCAGTTACTCGGGGACCGGCGAAGCTTTCTTT.

Here the CDR3 DNA reads TGTGCCAGCAGTGACGGAGGGTCTGGGGCCAACGTCCTGACTTTC. Encoded protein: CASSDGGSGANVLTF. This rearrangement joins TRBV6-4 to TRBJ2-6; perhaps TRBD2 as D (6 bases). Germline CDR1 is MRHNA and CDR2 is SNTAGT. The CDR3 has 15 residues. Trimming stripped 2 bases from V and 1 base from J, with 6 bases between.

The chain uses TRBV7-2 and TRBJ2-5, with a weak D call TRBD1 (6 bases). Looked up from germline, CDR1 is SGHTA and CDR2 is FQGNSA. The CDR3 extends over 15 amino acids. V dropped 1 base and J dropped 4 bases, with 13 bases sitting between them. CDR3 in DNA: TGTGCCAGCAGCTTAGGGCTAGGGGGTGGAGAGACCCAGTACTTC. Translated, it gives CASSLGLGGGETQYF. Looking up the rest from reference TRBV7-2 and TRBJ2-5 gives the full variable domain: GAGVSQSPSNKVTEKGKDVELRCDPISGHTALYWYRQSLGQGLEFLIYFQGNSAPDKSGLPSDRFSAERTGGSVSTLTIQRTQQEDSAVYLCASSLGLGGGETQYFGPGTRLLVL.

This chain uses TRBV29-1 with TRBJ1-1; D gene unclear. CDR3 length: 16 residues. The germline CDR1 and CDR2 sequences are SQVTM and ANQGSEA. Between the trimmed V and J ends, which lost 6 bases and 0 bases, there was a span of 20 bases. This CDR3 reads CSVDGVKSVMNTEAFF. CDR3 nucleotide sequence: TGCAGCGTGGACGGAGTAAAGTCAGTCATGAACACTGAAGCTTTCTTT.